Shown below are 3 T cell receptor beta chains from a single sample sequenced in a study of T cell repertoires in cytomegalovirus infection. One entry per CDR3 protein, called by TCRdb with MiXCR from the reads. Among 300,000 or so distinct CDR3 sequences listed, around 10% were seen once. Sequences were obtained from PBMCs. These TCRs come from a human donor in good health (CMV status not recorded). Some clones in this sample may be carry-over from other donors' samples.

The J gene is TRBJ2-1, the V gene TRBV2; weak D call: TRBD2 (5 bases). The V end was cut by 7 bases, the J end by 7 bases, with 14 bases between. CDR1 and CDR2 from the germline V gene are SNHLY and FYNNEI. CDR3 length: 13 amino acids. CDR3 DNA: TGTGCCAGCAAAGAGCGGTACGGGAATGAGCAGTTCTTC. Encoded protein: CASKERYGNEQFF.

This clonotype was recorded a few times. The chain combines TRBV20-1 with TRBJ1-3; TRBD1 agrees at 11 bases. After removal of 0 bases from V and 3 bases from J, the junction contained 1 base not matched to a gene. The CDR3 runs 15 residues. Germline assignment: CDR1 DFQATT and CDR2 SNEGSKA (reference sequence). The CDR3 coding sequence is TGCAGTGCTAGAGAGGGACAGGGGGGTGGAAACACCATATATTTT. This gives the protein CSAREGQGGGNTIYF.

At least ten counts were recorded for this clonotype. The chain carries TRBV2 and TRBJ2-2; TRBD1 matches at 11 bases. The CDR3 has 16 amino acids. V shed 5 bases and J 2 bases; nucleotides not matched to a gene: 4. Germline CDR1 is SNHLY and CDR2 is FYNNEI. DNA of the CDR3: TGTGCCAGCAGTTTCCGGACAGGGGGCAACACCGGGGAGCTGTTTTTT. This sequence encodes CASSFRTGGNTGELFF.